This passage covers 16 T cell receptor beta chains from one sample sequenced in a study of vaccination and CD4 T cells after COVID-19. CD4+ T cells that had been cultured provided DNA sequenced with the Oncomine TCR Beta short-read assay. MiXCR was run by TCRdb on the PCR reads, yielding one entry per CDR3 protein. Counted here are 15,000 to 20,000 distinct CDR3 sequences, roughly three fifths occurring once; the ten biggest clones make up about 5%. Specified treatment: approximately 9-day PBMC culture with coronavirus spike peptide pools or control peptides (ViraFEST assay). Their antigen targets remain unknown. Sequencing was performed on CD4+ T cells from blood, cultured in vitro, taken after SARS-CoV-2 vaccination. All receptors come from a human donor who had recovered from COVID-19.

The chain combines TRBV7-8 with TRBJ2-7, with 8 bases lining up with TRBD2. Germline trimming cut 1 base from V and 6 bases from J; bases unmatched to any gene: 14. There are 17 residues in the CDR3. Germline lookup yields CDR1 SGHVS and CDR2 FQNEAQ. The CDR3, as DNA: TGTGCCAGCAGCTTAGGGTTACCAGGGAGCGGGAGTAGCGAGCAGTACTTC. Translating it yields CASSLGLPGSGSSEQYF.

This chain connects TRBV28 to TRBJ2-5; 13 nucleotides align to TRBD2. V shed 7 bases and J 5 bases; nucleotides not matched to a gene: 10. Germline assignment: CDR1 MDHEN and CDR2 SYDVKM. The CDR3 has 16 residues. The CDR3 DNA follows: TGTGCCAGCACCCCGGGACTAGCGGGATTCGCGGAGACCCAGTACTTC. It specifies CASTPGLAGFAETQYF.

The chain links TRBV6-2 or TRBV6-3 to TRBJ1-5, with D possibly matching TRBD1 (6 bases). The CDR3 loop spans 15 amino acids. Trimming cost V 5 bases and J 2 bases, with 13 bases left between them. Per the germline V gene, CDR1 is MNHEY and CDR2 is SVGEGT. The CDR3 is CASSPGGQGNQPQHF. CDR3 bases: TGTGCCAGCAGTCCCGGGGGGCAGGGCAATCAGCCCCAGCATTTT.

This clonotype was observed a few times. The chain joins TRBV20-1 to TRBJ1-5; 8 positions match TRBD1. The CDR3 length is 15 residues. The junction had 3 bases not matched to a gene; V was cut back by 2 bases and J by 0 bases. The germline V gene has CDR1 DFQATT and CDR2 SNEGSKA (reference sequence). CDR3 sequence (DNA): TGCAGTGCTAGACGACAGGGGTATAGCAATCAGCCCCAGCATTTT. It yields the protein CSARRQGYSNQPQHF.

The genes are TRBV28 and TRBJ1-6, with TRBD1 matching 8 bases. V lost 6 bases, J lost 8 bases, and 6 bases stayed unmatched. CDR1 is MDHEN and CDR2 is SYDVKM in the germline V gene. This CDR3 is 14 amino acids long. The CDR3 here is CASSETGGHSPLHF. The DNA for the CDR3 is TGTGCCAGCAGCGAAACAGGGGGTCATTCACCCCTCCACTTT.

The rearrangement uses TRBV6-2 or TRBV6-3 and TRBJ1-1, with D unclear. The germline V and J ends were trimmed by 4 bases and 0 bases, with 9 bases remaining between them. The CDR3 is made up of 14 amino acids. Germline CDR1 MNHEY, CDR2 SVGEGT. CDR3 residues: CASSSAHMNTEAFF. DNA for the CDR3: TGTGCCAGCAGTTCCGCTCACATGAACACTGAAGCTTTCTTT.

The chain carries TRBV29-1 and TRBJ1-2; D is possibly TRBD1 (5 bases). V was trimmed by 6 bases and J by 4 bases, leaving 12 bases between them. Germline CDR1 is SQVTM and CDR2 is ANQGSEA. The CDR3 sequence is 12 residues long. The DNA of the CDR3 is TGCAGCGTGGGGGACGGACTCTATGGCTACACCTTC. Protein product: CSVGDGLYGYTF.

The rearrangement uses TRBV18 and TRBJ1-1; D may be TRBD1 (6 bases). The CDR3 spans 13 residues. V shed 5 bases and J shed 3 bases, with 10 bases lying between them. Looked up from germline, CDR1 is KGHSH and CDR2 is LQKENI. As DNA, the CDR3 is TGTGCCAGCTCAATACAGGGTTACACTGAAGCTTTCTTT. This translates into CASSIQGYTEAFF.

The rearrangement uses TRBV20-1 and TRBJ2-5, with 12 positions matching TRBD2. Germline CDR1 reads DFQATT; CDR2 reads SNEGSKA (reference sequence). V gave up 6 bases and J gave up 1 base; unmatched junction bases: 3. CDR3 length: 14 residues. The CDR3: CSAQTSGGQETQYF. The DNA of the CDR3 is TGCAGTGCGCAGACTAGCGGGGGCCAAGAGACCCAGTACTTC.

The chain couples TRBV5-6 to TRBJ1-2; the D gene is possibly TRBD1 (6 bases). Trimming removed 2 bases at V and 0 bases at J, with 11 bases between. CDR1 is SGHDT, CDR2 YYEEEE, per germline. The CDR3 has 15 residues. This CDR3 is CASSFSGTTNYGYTF. The CDR3 DNA is TGTGCCAGCAGCTTTTCCGGGACAACTAACTATGGCTACACCTTC. The whole variable domain, filled in from reference TRBV5-6 and TRBJ1-2, reads DAGVTQSPTHLIKTRGQQVTLRCSPKSGHDTVSWYQQALGQGPQFIFQYYEEEERQRGNFPDRFSGHQFPNYSSELNVNALLLGDSALYLCASSFSGTTNYGYTFGSGTRLTVV.

In this sample, this clonotype turned up a few times. V usage is TRBV10-3 and J usage is TRBJ1-2; D ambiguous. The CDR3 extends over 10 amino acids. Deletions cut 11 bases from V and 8 bases from J, with 12 bases between. CDR1 is ENHRY, CDR2 SYGVKD, per germline. CDR3 nucleotides: TGTGCCGTCTTCGCGGGAGGCTACACCTTC. It is translated as CAVFAGGYTF.

This chain connects TRBV7-9 to TRBJ1-2, with no clear D. CDR1 is SEHNR, CDR2 FQNEAQ, per germline (reference sequence). The CDR3 contains 19 residues. V lost 2 bases, J lost 3 bases, and 25 bases lay in between. The CDR3 DNA sequence: TGTGCCAGCAGCTTATTCTCCCCGAGGGATCCAACTTCGTACTATGGCTACACCTTC. The encoded protein is CASSLFSPRDPTSYYGYTF.

There are a few counts of this clonotype. The rearrangement links TRBV6-1 to TRBJ1-2; the D is unclear. This CDR3 is built from 14 residues. V was shortened by 5 bases and J by 3 bases, with 13 bases between the two germline ends. The V gene's germline CDR1 is MNHNS and CDR2 SASEGT. CDR3 sequence (DNA): TGTGCCAGCAGTCTTTCCTTATCGGACTATGGCTACACCTTC. It is translated as CASSLSLSDYGYTF.

The V and J genes are TRBV20-1 and TRBJ1-5; D perhaps matches TRBD1 (5 bases). The ends were cut back, 0 bases at V and 6 bases at J, with 9 bases in the middle. This CDR3 is built from 13 residues. Per germline, CDR1 DFQATT and CDR2 SNEGSKA (reference sequence). The CDR3 loop is CSARDSGTQPQHF. In DNA, the CDR3 is TGCAGTGCTAGAGATTCAGGGACTCAGCCCCAGCATTTT.

The chain employs TRBV7-9 and TRBJ2-3, with 8 bases that match TRBD1. There are 17 residues in the CDR3. The V gene end was trimmed by 5 bases and the J gene end by 2 bases; junction bases not matched to a gene: 12. Germline V lookup: CDR1 SEHNR, CDR2 FQNEAQ (reference sequence). In DNA form, the CDR3 reads TGTGCCAGCAGCCTATCGTCAGTGACAGGGGTCACAGATACGCAGTATTTT. Translation: CASSLSSVTGVTDTQYF. The whole variable domain, filled in from reference TRBV7-9 and TRBJ2-3, reads DTGVSQNPRHKITKRGQNVTFRCDPISEHNRLYWYRQTLGQGPEFLTYFQNEAQLEKSRLLSDRFSAERPKGSFSTLEIQRTEQGDSAMYLCASSLSSVTGVTDTQYFGPGTRLTVL.

The chain has TRBV20-1 and TRBJ1-1; no clear D gene. Between the trimmed V and J ends, which lost 1 base and 1 base, there was a span of 7 bases. The length of the CDR3 is 13 residues. Germline loops: CDR1 DFQATT, CDR2 SNEGSKA (reference sequence). The CDR3 loop is CSARVSANTEAFF. DNA for the CDR3: TGCAGTGCTAGAGTTTCGGCGAACACTGAAGCTTTCTTT.